Listed below are T cell receptor beta chains from one sample, sequenced in a study of shared clonotypes between healthy human individuals. Assay used: immunoSEQ multiplex PCR; TCRdb lists only in-frame clones, some missing. The repertoire holds millions of clones, with about 95% as singletons. The sequencing sample was made of naive CD8+ T cells sorted from blood. These receptors came from a man aged 18 to 29 in good health. Both conserved end residues are part of each CDR3. The D gene is left open where the match is weak. Size values are once, few and many counts, or a class for expanded clones, and some rows have none.

V gene	clone size	D gene	J gene	CDR3 protein	CDR3 DNA
TRBV11-2	NA	NA	TRBJ2-3	CASSRLWSVGATDTQYF	TGTGCCAGCAGCCGACTGTGGTCCGTGGGAGCGACAGATACGCAGTATTTT
TRBV11-3	NA	TRBD2	TRBJ2-3	CASSSRGGVSTQYF	TGTGCCAGCAGCTCCCGGGGGGGTGTGTCGACGCAGTATTTT
TRBV27	NA	NA	TRBJ2-7	CASSHTGGSYEQYF	TGTGCCAGCAGTCACACTGGCGGTTCCTACGAGCAGTACTTC
TRBV7-9	NA	NA	TRBJ2-7	CASSDGGRVSRYEQYF	TGTGCCAGCAGCGATGGCGGGCGGGTGTCTCGCTACGAGCAGTACTTC
TRBV13	NA	NA	TRBJ2-1	CASTLGASRNEQFF	TGTGCCAGCACCCTGGGGGCTAGTAGGAATGAGCAGTTCTTC
TRBV7-9	NA	TRBD2	TRBJ2-5	CASSLGFPSGRSETQYF	TGTGCCAGCAGCTTAGGATTTCCTAGCGGGAGGAGTGAGACCCAGTACTTC
TRBV5-3	NA	NA	TRBJ2-2	CARSWWAAWNTGELFF	TGTGCCAGAAGCTGGTGGGCAGCCTGGAACACCGGGGAGCTGTTTTTT
TRBV5-4	NA	NA	TRBJ2-2	CASSLDRGQLVTGELFF	TGTGCCAGCAGCTTGGATCGGGGCCAGTTGGTCACCGGGGAGCTGTTTTTT
TRBV27	NA	TRBD1	TRBJ2-7	CASHTGVGEQYF	TGTGCCAGCCATACAGGGGTGGGGGAGCAGTACTTC
TRBV4-3	NA	NA	TRBJ2-7	CASSQDPPPGESSYEQYF	TGCGCCAGCAGCCAAGATCCTCCACCGGGAGAGAGCTCCTACGAGCAGTACTTC
TRBV9	once	TRBD1	TRBJ2-7	CASSLLGQGPNEQYF	TGTGCCAGCAGCTTACTGGGACAGGGGCCAAACGAGCAGTACTTC